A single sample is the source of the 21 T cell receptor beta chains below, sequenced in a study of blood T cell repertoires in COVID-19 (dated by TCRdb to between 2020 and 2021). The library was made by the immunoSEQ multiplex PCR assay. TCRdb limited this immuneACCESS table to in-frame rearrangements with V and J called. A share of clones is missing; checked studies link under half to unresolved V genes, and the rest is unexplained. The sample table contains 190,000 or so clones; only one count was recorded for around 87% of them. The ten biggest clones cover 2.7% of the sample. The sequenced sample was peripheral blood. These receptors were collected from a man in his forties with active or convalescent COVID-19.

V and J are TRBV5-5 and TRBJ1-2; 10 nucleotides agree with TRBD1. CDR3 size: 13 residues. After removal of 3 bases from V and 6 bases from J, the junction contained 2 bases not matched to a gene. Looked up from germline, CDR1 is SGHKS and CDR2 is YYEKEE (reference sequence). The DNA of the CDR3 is TGTGCCAGCAGCTGGACAGGGGGTGATGGCTACACCTTC. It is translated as CASSWTGGDGYTF.

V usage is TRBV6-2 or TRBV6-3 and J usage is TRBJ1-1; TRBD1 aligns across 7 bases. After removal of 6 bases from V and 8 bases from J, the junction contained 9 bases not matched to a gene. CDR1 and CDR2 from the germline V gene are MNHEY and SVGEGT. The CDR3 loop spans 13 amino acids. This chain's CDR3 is CASSPSGQREAFF. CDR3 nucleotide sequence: TGTGCCAGCAGCCCATCGGGACAGAGGGAAGCTTTCTTT.

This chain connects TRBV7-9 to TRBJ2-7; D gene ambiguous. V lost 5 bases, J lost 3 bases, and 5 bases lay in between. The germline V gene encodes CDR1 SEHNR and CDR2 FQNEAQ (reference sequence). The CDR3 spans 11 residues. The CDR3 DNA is TGTGCCAGCAGCCGAGACTACGAGCAGTACTTC. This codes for CASSRDYEQYF.

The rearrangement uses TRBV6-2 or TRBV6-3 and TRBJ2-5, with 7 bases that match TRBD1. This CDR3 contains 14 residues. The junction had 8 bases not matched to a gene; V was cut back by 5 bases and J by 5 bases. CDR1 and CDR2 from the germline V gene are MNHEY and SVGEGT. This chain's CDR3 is CASSHADREETQYF. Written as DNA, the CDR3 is TGTGCCAGCAGTCACGCCGACAGGGAGGAGACCCAGTACTTC.

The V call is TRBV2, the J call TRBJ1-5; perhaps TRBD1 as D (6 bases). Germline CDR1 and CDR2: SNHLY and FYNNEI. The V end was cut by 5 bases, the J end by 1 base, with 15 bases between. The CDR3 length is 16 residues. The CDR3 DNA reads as TGTGCCAGCAGTATCAACAGGGTAGTGAGCAATCAGCCCCAGCATTTT. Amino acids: CASSINRVVSNQPQHF.

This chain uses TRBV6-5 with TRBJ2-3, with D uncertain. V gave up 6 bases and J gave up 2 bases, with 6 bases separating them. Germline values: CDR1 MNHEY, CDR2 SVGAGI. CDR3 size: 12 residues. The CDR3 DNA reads TGTGCCAGCAGCTACCTCACAGATACGCAGTATTTT. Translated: CASSYLTDTQYF.

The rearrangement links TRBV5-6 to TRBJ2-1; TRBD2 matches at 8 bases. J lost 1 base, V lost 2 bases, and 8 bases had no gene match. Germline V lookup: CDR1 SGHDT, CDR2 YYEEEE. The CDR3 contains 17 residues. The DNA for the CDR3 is TGTGCCAGCAGCTTTGTGCCGGGGGGGCCTTCCTACAATGAGCAGTTCTTC. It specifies CASSFVPGGPSYNEQFF. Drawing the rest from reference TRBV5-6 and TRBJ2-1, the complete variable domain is DAGVTQSPTHLIKTRGQQVTLRCSPKSGHDTVSWYQQALGQGPQFIFQYYEEEERQRGNFPDRFSGHQFPNYSSELNVNALLLGDSALYLCASSFVPGGPSYNEQFFGPGTRLTVL.

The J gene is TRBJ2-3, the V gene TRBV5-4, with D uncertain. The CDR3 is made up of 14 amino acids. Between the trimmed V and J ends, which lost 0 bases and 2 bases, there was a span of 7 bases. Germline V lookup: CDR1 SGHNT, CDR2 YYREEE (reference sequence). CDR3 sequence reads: CASSLGQATDTQYF. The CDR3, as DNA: TGTGCCAGCAGCTTGGGCCAGGCCACAGATACGCAGTATTTT.

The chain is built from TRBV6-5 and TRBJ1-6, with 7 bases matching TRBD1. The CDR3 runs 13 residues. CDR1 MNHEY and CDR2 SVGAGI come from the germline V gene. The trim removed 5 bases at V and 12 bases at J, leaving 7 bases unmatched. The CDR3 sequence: CASSLLTGVPLHF. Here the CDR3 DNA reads TGTGCCAGCAGTCTACTAACAGGGGTACCCCTCCACTTT.

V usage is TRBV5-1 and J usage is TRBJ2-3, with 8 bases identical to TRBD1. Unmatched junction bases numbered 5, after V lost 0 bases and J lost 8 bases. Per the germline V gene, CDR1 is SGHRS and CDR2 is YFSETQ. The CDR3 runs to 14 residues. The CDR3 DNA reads TGCGCCAGCAGCTTGGGAGACAGGGGAGGTACGCAGTATTTT. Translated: CASSLGDRGGTQYF.

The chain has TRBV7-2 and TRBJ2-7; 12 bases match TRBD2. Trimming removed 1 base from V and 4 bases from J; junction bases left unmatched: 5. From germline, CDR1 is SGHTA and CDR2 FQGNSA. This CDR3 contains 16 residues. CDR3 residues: CASSLVASGGAYEQYF. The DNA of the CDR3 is TGTGCCAGCAGCTTAGTAGCTAGCGGGGGGGCTTACGAGCAGTACTTC.

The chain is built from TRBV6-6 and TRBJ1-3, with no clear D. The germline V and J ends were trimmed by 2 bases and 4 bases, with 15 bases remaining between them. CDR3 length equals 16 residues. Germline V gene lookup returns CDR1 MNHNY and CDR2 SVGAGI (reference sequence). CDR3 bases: TGTGCCAGCAGTTACAATGGGCAGGTGGCAGGAAACACCATATATTTT. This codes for CASSYNGQVAGNTIYF.

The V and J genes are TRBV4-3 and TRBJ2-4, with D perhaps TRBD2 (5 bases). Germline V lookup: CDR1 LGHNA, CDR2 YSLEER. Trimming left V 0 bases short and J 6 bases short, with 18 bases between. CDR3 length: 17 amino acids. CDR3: CASSQEGSRNRINIQYF. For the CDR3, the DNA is TGCGCCAGCAGCCAAGAAGGGAGCAGGAACCGGATAAACATTCAGTACTTC.

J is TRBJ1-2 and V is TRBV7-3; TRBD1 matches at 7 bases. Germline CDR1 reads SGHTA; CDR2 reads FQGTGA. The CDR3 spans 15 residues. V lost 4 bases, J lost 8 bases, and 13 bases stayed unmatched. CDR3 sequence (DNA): TGTGCCAGCAGCTCCGAACCCGGGACAGCGCTCGGCTACACCTTC. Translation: CASSSEPGTALGYTF.

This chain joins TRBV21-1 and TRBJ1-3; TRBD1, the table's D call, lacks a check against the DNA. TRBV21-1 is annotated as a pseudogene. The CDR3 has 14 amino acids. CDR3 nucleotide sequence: TGTGCCAGCAGCAACCCAGGCTCTGGAAACACCATATATTTT. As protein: CASSNPGSGNTIYF.

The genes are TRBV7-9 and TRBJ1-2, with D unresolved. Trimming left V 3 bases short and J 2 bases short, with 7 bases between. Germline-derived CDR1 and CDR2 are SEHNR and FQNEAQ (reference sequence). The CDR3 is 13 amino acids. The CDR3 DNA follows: TGTGCCAGCAGCTTCCAGGAAAACTATGGCTACACCTTC. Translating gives CASSFQENYGYTF.

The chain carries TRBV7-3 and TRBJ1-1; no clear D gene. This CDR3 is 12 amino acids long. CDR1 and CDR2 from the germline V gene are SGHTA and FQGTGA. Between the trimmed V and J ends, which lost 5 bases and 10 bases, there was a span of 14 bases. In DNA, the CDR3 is TGTGCCAGCAGCAACTACGGGGAGGGAGCTTTCTTT. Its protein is CASSNYGEGAFF.

The CDR3 region has the DNA TGTGCCAGCAGTTCCCAACAGGGGGATCAGCCCCAGCATTTT. Residues: CASSSQQGDQPQHF. This sequence joins TRBV27 and TRBJ1-5; 8 bases map to TRBD1. Unmatched junction bases numbered 4, after V lost 4 bases and J lost 5 bases. The V gene's germline CDR1 is MNHEY and CDR2 SMNVEV (reference sequence). The CDR3 totals 14 residues.

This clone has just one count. CDR3 sequence: CASSLEPRANTEAFF. As DNA, the CDR3 is TGTGCCAGTAGTCTGGAACCCAGGGCGAACACTGAAGCTTTCTTT. The chain uses TRBV19 and TRBJ1-1; possible D gene TRBD1, 5 bases. V lost 5 bases to trimming and J lost 1 base, with 14 bases between them. The germline V gene has CDR1 LNHDA and CDR2 SQIVND (reference sequence). This CDR3 has 15 amino acids.

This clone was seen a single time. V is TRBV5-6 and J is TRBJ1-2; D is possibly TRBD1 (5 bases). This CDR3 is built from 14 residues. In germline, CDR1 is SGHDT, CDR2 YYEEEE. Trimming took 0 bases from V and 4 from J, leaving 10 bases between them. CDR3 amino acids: CASSLGQGAYGYTF. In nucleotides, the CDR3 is TGTGCCAGCAGCTTGGGGCAGGGCGCCTATGGCTACACCTTC.

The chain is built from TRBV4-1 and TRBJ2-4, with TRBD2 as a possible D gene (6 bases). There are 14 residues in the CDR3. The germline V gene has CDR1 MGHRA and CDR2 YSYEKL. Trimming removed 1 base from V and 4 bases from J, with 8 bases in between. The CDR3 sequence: CASSQGAGKNIQYF. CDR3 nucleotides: TGCGCCAGCAGCCAAGGAGCGGGTAAAAACATTCAGTACTTC.